One and the same sample provided the 27 T cell receptor beta chains below, sequenced in a study of T cell changes during pregnancy in multiple sclerosis. Libraries were prepared by immunoSEQ multiplex PCR; TCRdb keeps only in-frame clonotypes and omits some of them. The repertoire includes tens of thousands of clones, around 89% of them detected once, and around 0.9% sits in the top ten. Specimen: peripheral blood, collected in the first trimester of pregnancy. These receptors were taken from a female donor in good health, enrolled as a control in a pregnancy study.

The gene calls are TRBV5-1 and TRBJ2-3; 8 bases are a match to TRBD1. The CDR3 is 15 residues long. Germline loops: CDR1 SGHRS, CDR2 YFSETQ. Trimming removed 0 bases from V and 4 bases from J; junction bases left unmatched: 4. The CDR3 loop is CASSLGTGNPDTQYF. The CDR3 nucleotides are TGCGCCAGCAGCTTGGGGACAGGGAATCCAGATACGCAGTATTTT.

This chain connects TRBV19 to TRBJ2-1; D is uncertain. Germline V lookup: CDR1 LNHDA, CDR2 SQIVND (reference sequence). Trimming removed 3 bases from V and 0 bases from J, with 9 bases in between. The CDR3 is 15 amino acids. The CDR3 DNA is TGTGCCAGTAGTATCAGTTTTAACTCCTACAATGAGCAGTTCTTC. Protein: CASSISFNSYNEQFF. The full variable domain, rest sourced from reference TRBV19 and TRBJ2-1, is DGGITQSPKYLFRKEGQNVTLSCEQNLNHDAMYWYRQDPGQGLRLIYYSQIVNDFQKGDIAEGYSVSREKKESFPLTVTSAQKNPTAFYLCASSISFNSYNEQFFGPGTRLTVL.

The chain has TRBV29-1 and TRBJ2-7; D perhaps matches TRBD1 (5 bases). Trimming stripped 6 bases from V and 6 bases from J, with 18 bases between. CDR1 is SQVTM and CDR2 is ANQGSEA in the germline V gene. This CDR3 is built from 13 residues. CDR3 DNA sequence: TGCAGCGTCGCCAGGGCCCCCTTACGCGAGCAGTACTTC. Translation: CSVARAPLREQYF.

This chain links TRBV6-1 with TRBJ2-5, with D maybe TRBD1 (6 bases). Trimming cost V 5 bases and J 4 bases, with 14 bases left between them. This CDR3 contains 14 residues. Germline values: CDR1 MNHNS, CDR2 SASEGT. The CDR3 DNA follows: TGTGCCAGCAGTTTAACAGGGATGGGAGAGACCCAGTACTTC. Protein product: CASSLTGMGETQYF.

The chain employs TRBV30 and TRBJ2-7; D possibly corresponds to TRBD1 (5 bases). V was cut by 8 bases and J by 4 bases, with 6 bases left in between. This CDR3 has 9 amino acids. Germline CDR1 is GTSNPN and CDR2 is SVGIG (reference sequence). This chain's CDR3 is CAAGYEQYF. The CDR3 DNA follows: TGTGCCGCAGGGTACGAGCAGTACTTC.

V and J are TRBV9 and TRBJ2-1; 11 nucleotides agree with TRBD1. Losses at the gene ends were 2 bases for V and 3 bases for J; bases not matched to a gene: 4. Germline V CDR1 and CDR2: SGDLS, YYNGEE. This CDR3 has 16 amino acids. The CDR3 sequence is CASSVFGTGGYNEQFF. CDR3 nucleotide sequence: TGTGCCAGCAGCGTTTTCGGGACAGGGGGCTACAATGAGCAGTTCTTC.

The chain uses TRBV28 and TRBJ1-1, with 8 bases fitting TRBD1. V lost 6 bases and J lost 7; bases outside the gene matches: 13. CDR1 MDHEN and CDR2 SYDVKM come from the germline V gene. This CDR3 is built from 15 residues. CDR3 protein: CASSRGDRLPSEAFF. In nucleotides, the CDR3 is TGTGCCAGCAGCCGAGGGGACAGGCTCCCTAGTGAAGCTTTCTTT.

The chain combines TRBV4-1 with TRBJ1-1; 7 bases are a match to TRBD1. The germline V gene has CDR1 MGHRA and CDR2 YSYEKL. V lost 4 bases and J lost 1; bases outside the gene matches: 3. This CDR3 comprises 14 residues. The CDR3 is CASSPNRGNTEAFF. In DNA, the CDR3 is TGCGCCAGCAGCCCGAACAGGGGGAACACTGAAGCTTTCTTT.

This rearrangement joins TRBV7-9 to TRBJ2-2; D is undetermined. Trimming removed 1 base at V and 0 bases at J, with 6 bases between. This CDR3 comprises 15 residues. Per the germline V gene, CDR1 is SEHNR and CDR2 is FQNEAQ (reference sequence). The CDR3 DNA follows: TGTGCCAGCAGCTTAGTACAGACGAACACCGGGGAGCTGTTTTTT. It yields the protein CASSLVQTNTGELFF.

This chain uses TRBV18 with TRBJ1-2; a possible D gene is TRBD1 (6 bases). The CDR3 length is 15 residues. V lost 3 bases, J lost 8 bases, and 19 bases lay in between. CDR1 and CDR2 from the germline V gene are KGHSH and LQKENI. The CDR3 is CASSPRPDSPTGYTF. In DNA, the CDR3 is TGTGCCAGCTCACCCCGACCGGACAGCCCGACCGGCTACACCTTC.

The J gene is TRBJ2-1, the V gene TRBV6-4; perhaps TRBD1 as D (6 bases). Germline CDR1 and CDR2: MRHNA and SNTAGT. CDR3 length: 13 amino acids. The V gene lost 3 bases and the J gene lost 4 bases, with 7 bases spanning the gap. The CDR3 sequence is CASSEGAYNEQFF. The CDR3, as DNA: TGTGCCAGCAGTGAGGGGGCGTACAATGAGCAGTTCTTC.

The CDR3 region is CASSSQSYPNQPQHF. The CDR3 DNA is TGTGCCAGCAGCTCCCAGTCTTATCCCAATCAGCCCCAGCATTTT. The V and J genes are TRBV7-2 and TRBJ1-5, with D uncertain. The CDR3 covers 15 residues. V was pared by 4 bases and J by 3 bases, with 13 bases between. Per germline, CDR1 SGHTA and CDR2 FQGNSA.

The chain uses TRBV7-9 and TRBJ1-2; perhaps TRBD1 as D (6 bases). This CDR3 region has 18 residues. Germline assignment: CDR1 SEHNR and CDR2 FQNEAQ (reference sequence). V dropped 1 base and J dropped 1 base, with 19 bases sitting between them. The CDR3 bases are TGTGCCAGCAGCTTAGAATATCCAGGGGAAGGGGGTAACTATGGCTACACCTTC. Translated: CASSLEYPGEGGNYGYTF.

V is TRBV18 and J is TRBJ2-7; TRBD2 might be the D (6 bases). Germline lookup yields CDR1 KGHSH and CDR2 LQKENI. V lost 3 bases and J lost 2, with 14 bases in between. The length of the CDR3 is 15 residues. The DNA for the CDR3 is TGTGCCAGCTCACCGGCCGGCGGAGGGACCTACGAGCAGTACTTC. This codes for CASSPAGGGTYEQYF.

This clone has only a few counts. V usage is TRBV9 and J usage is TRBJ1-1, with D maybe TRBD1 (5 bases). CDR1 and CDR2 from the germline V gene are SGDLS and YYNGEE. Trimming cost V 2 bases and J 1 base, with 21 bases left between them. The CDR3 contains 18 residues. CDR3 sequence: CASSVRTPLDRRNTEAFF. CDR3 nucleotides: TGTGCCAGCAGCGTGAGGACACCCCTAGATAGGAGGAACACTGAAGCTTTCTTT.

This chain links TRBV19 with TRBJ2-7; 8 nucleotides line up with TRBD1. The CDR3 spans 14 residues. J lost 3 bases, V lost 7 bases, and 8 bases had no gene match. Germline CDR1 and CDR2: LNHDA and SQIVND (reference sequence). The CDR3 loop is CASTIGQGGYEQYF. The CDR3 bases are TGTGCCAGTACCATAGGACAGGGCGGCTACGAGCAGTACTTC.

The rearrangement joins TRBV9 to TRBJ2-3; D is unclear. V lost 0 bases, J lost 6 bases, and 5 bases lay in between. The CDR3 totals 12 residues. The germline CDR1 and CDR2 sequences are SGDLS and YYNGEE. The CDR3 sequence: CASSVGPDTQYF. The CDR3 DNA sequence: TGTGCCAGCAGCGTAGGGCCGGATACGCAGTATTTT.

This clone has a single count. The rearrangement uses TRBV6-1 and TRBJ1-2; TRBD1 matches 8 bases. CDR1 and CDR2 from the germline V gene are MNHNS and SASEGT. V gave up 1 base and J gave up 1 base; unmatched junction bases: 14. The CDR3 is made up of 19 amino acids. Here the CDR3 DNA reads TGTGCCAGCAGTGAAGAACCCGGGACAGGAGCGCATCTTAACTATGGCTACACCTTC. Translation: CASSEEPGTGAHLNYGYTF.

This chain links TRBV2 with TRBJ2-2, with D possibly TRBD1 on 5 matching bases. The germline V gene has CDR1 SNHLY and CDR2 FYNNEI. Trimming removed 7 bases at V and 1 base at J, with 10 bases between. The CDR3 is made up of 14 amino acids. The DNA of the CDR3 is TGTGCCAGCAAGGGGCGTTGGAACACCGGGGAGCTGTTTTTT. This translates into CASKGRWNTGELFF. Complete variable domain (other parts from reference TRBV2 and TRBJ2-2): EPEVTQTPSHQVTQMGQEVILRCVPISNHLYFYWYRQILGQKVEFLVSFYNNEISEKSEIFDDQFSVERPDGSNFTLKIRSTKLEDSAMYFCASKGRWNTGELFFGEGSRLTVL.

The genes are TRBV28 and TRBJ2-7; 11 nucleotides match TRBD1. The CDR3 loop spans 12 amino acids. V lost 10 bases to trimming and J lost 12 bases; unmatched junction nucleotides: 11. Germline-derived CDR1 and CDR2 are MDHEN and SYDVKM. The CDR3 bases are TGTGCCACCACGGACAGGGGGCCCTCGGCGTACTTC. Its translation is CATTDRGPSAYF.

This chain joins TRBV7-8 and TRBJ1-5; TRBD1 might be the D (5 bases). Germline-derived CDR1 and CDR2 are SGHVS and FQNEAQ. The CDR3 loop spans 14 amino acids. The ends were cut back, 0 bases at V and 2 bases at J, with 5 bases in the middle. The CDR3 nucleotides are TGTGCCAGCAGCTTAGCAGGGGGCAATCAGCCCCAGCATTTT. Translation: CASSLAGGNQPQHF.

The genes are TRBV7-6 and TRBJ1-2; TRBD1 matches 9 bases. The CDR3 totals 11 residues. From germline, CDR1 is SGHVS and CDR2 FNYEAQ. Trimming took 8 bases from V and 7 from J; bases not matched to a gene: 2. The CDR3 region is CASGTGLGYTF. The CDR3 DNA sequence: TGTGCCAGCGGGACAGGGCTTGGCTACACCTTC.

The chain carries TRBV4-1 and TRBJ2-5; possibly TRBD1 for D (7 bases). CDR3 size: 13 residues. V was clipped by 3 bases and J by 7 bases, with 12 bases between them. The V gene's germline CDR1 is MGHRA and CDR2 YSYEKL. The DNA for the CDR3 is TGCGCCAGCAGCCAGGACTACAGGGGGACCCAGTACTTC. It yields the protein CASSQDYRGTQYF.

The chain links TRBV20-1 to TRBJ1-2, with D possibly matching TRBD1 (6 bases). Germline assignment: CDR1 DFQATT and CDR2 SNEGSKA (reference sequence). This CDR3 is built from 10 residues. V lost 4 bases to trimming and J lost 7 bases, with 7 bases between them. The CDR3: CSAIGGGYTF. CDR3 nucleotides: TGCAGTGCTATAGGGGGTGGCTACACCTTC.

The chain has TRBV7-2 and TRBJ2-1, with 7 bases identical to TRBD2. The CDR3 extends over 17 amino acids. The ends lost 6 bases at V and 0 bases at J; junction bases unmatched: 11. Germline assignment: CDR1 SGHTA and CDR2 FQGNSA. The CDR3 loop is CASSSLAALSSYNEQFF. In nucleotides, the CDR3 is TGTGCCAGCAGTTCTCTAGCGGCCCTGAGCTCCTACAATGAGCAGTTCTTC.

This chain links TRBV7-2 with TRBJ1-6, with TRBD1 matching over 7 bases. The CDR3 sequence is 17 residues long. Germline CDR1 and CDR2: SGHTA and FQGNSA. Losses at the gene ends were 1 base for V and 10 bases for J; bases not matched to a gene: 13. This CDR3 is CASSLGRGGSRGSPLHF. The CDR3 DNA follows: TGTGCCAGCAGCTTAGGCCGGGGGGGGTCCAGGGGGTCACCCCTCCACTTT.

The V and J genes are TRBV11-2 and TRBJ2-7, with 12 bases aligning to TRBD2. The V gene end was trimmed by 1 base and the J gene end by 5 bases; junction bases not matched to a gene: 0. In germline, CDR1 is SGHAT, CDR2 FQNNGV. The CDR3 consists of 14 residues. CDR3: CASSLGLAGDEQYF. CDR3 DNA sequence: TGTGCCAGCAGCTTAGGACTAGCGGGAGACGAGCAGTACTTC.